What follows is one T cell receptor beta chain and its context. Assay used: immunoSEQ multiplex PCR; TCRdb lists only in-frame clones, some missing. The sample lists hundreds of thousands of clones, roughly 80% occurring once. The CDR3 has 15 amino acids. Germline V gene lookup returns CDR1 SGHRS and CDR2 YFSETQ. The J segment lost 8 bases and the V segment lost 4 bases, leaving 9 bases of the junction unmatched. The data derive from a study of blood T cell repertoires in COVID-19. This chain joins TRBV5-1 and TRBJ1-6, with 7 bases that match TRBD1. The origin of this receptor is a woman aged 50 to 65 with acute or convalescent COVID-19. The specimen was peripheral blood. CDR3 loop: CASSVRDRGDSPLHF. The CDR3, as DNA: TGCGCCAGCAGCGTCCGGGACAGAGGTGATTCACCCCTCCACTTT.